These 23 T cell receptor beta chains originate from one sample sequenced in a study of blood T cell repertoires in COVID-19 (dated by TCRdb to 2020 to 2021). Library preparation used the immunoSEQ multiplex PCR assay. What TCRdb holds here is the immuneACCESS table cut down to in-frame rearrangements. Part of the clones is not present; checked against another copy, under half of the missing clones reflect an unresolved V gene, and the others are unexplained. In all, the sample holds 200,000 to 250,000 clones, and roughly 88% of those were seen once. In total, the top ten clones hold more than 1.2% of the sample. The specimen was peripheral blood. The receptors here all came from an elderly man with acute or convalescent COVID-19.

The chain has TRBV5-4 and TRBJ1-4; D might be TRBD1 (6 bases). Between the trimmed V and J ends, which lost 0 bases and 6 bases, there was a span of 12 bases. The CDR3 totals 15 residues. Germline CDR1 reads SGHNT; CDR2 reads YYREEE (reference sequence). The CDR3 region is CASSLARAGDEKLFF. Here the CDR3 DNA reads TGTGCCAGCAGCTTGGCTCGGGCAGGGGATGAAAAACTGTTTTTT.

The sample holds one count of this clone. The CDR3 region is CASSWGGETQYF. CDR3 nucleotides: TGTGCCAGCAGTTGGGGAGGGGAGACCCAGTACTTC. This chain links TRBV6-5 with TRBJ2-5; the match to TRBD2 covers 7 bases. CDR3 length: 12 amino acids. The germline gives CDR1 MNHEY, CDR2 SVGAGI. V shed 4 bases, J shed 5 bases, and the junction held 1 base outside the gene matches.

DNA for the CDR3: TGCGCCAGCAGCTTGGCAACAGGGGGAGTCAATGAGCAGTTCTTC. Translating it yields CASSLATGGVNEQFF. The V gene is TRBV5-1, the J gene TRBJ2-1, with TRBD1 matching over 8 bases. Germline V lookup: CDR1 SGHRS, CDR2 YFSETQ. The CDR3 has 15 residues. V lost 0 bases and J lost 6; bases outside the gene matches: 5.

The chain links TRBV5-1 to TRBJ1-1; TRBD1 aligns across 8 bases. The V segment lost 3 bases and the J segment 1 base; nucleotides outside the gene matches: 5. The CDR3 loop spans 15 amino acids. CDR1 is SGHRS, CDR2 YFSETQ, per germline. The CDR3 nucleotides read TGCGCCAGCAGCTGGACAGGGATCGGGAACACTGAAGCTTTCTTT. Protein: CASSWTGIGNTEAFF.

The CDR3 DNA sequence: TGCGCCAGCCAGGGGACAGGGGAGAGGTCACCCCTCCACTTT. It translates to CASQGTGERSPLHF. The V gene is TRBV5-1, the J gene TRBJ1-6; 10 positions agree with TRBD1. The V segment lost 7 bases and the J segment 10 bases; nucleotides outside the gene matches: 8. The germline CDR1 and CDR2 sequences are SGHRS and YFSETQ. The CDR3 has 14 amino acids.

This clone has just one count. This may stem from a read error, because a much larger clone lies one nucleotide away. Other DNA variants within this sample encode the same CDR3. The CDR3 protein is CAISGTGSYNEQFF. The CDR3 nucleotides are TGTGCCATCAGCGGGACAGGATCCTACAATGAGCAGTTCTTC. The chain is built from TRBV10-3 and TRBJ2-1, with TRBD1 matching over 8 bases. Germline-derived CDR1 and CDR2 are ENHRY and SYGVKD. This CDR3 contains 14 residues. The V and J ends lost 6 bases and 1 base, in that order; junction bases with no gene match: 2.

The V call is TRBV7-9, the J call TRBJ1-2, with 8 bases lining up with TRBD1. V lost 1 base, J lost 7 bases, and 5 bases stayed unmatched. There are 14 residues in the CDR3. Germline V lookup: CDR1 SEHNR, CDR2 FQNEAQ (reference sequence). CDR3 DNA: TGTGCCAGCAGCTTAGGCGGACAGGGTCTTGGCTACACCTTC. Its translation is CASSLGGQGLGYTF.

The V call is TRBV10-1, the J call TRBJ1-1, with a weak D call TRBD1 (6 bases). Looked up from germline, CDR1 is WNHNN and CDR2 is SYGVQD (reference sequence). CDR3 length equals 15 residues. With 0 bases removed from V and 7 bases from J, the gap between germline ends came to 15 bases. The CDR3 sequence is CASSESPGDADEAFF. CDR3 nucleotide sequence: TGCGCCAGCAGTGAGTCACCAGGGGATGCGGATGAAGCTTTCTTT.

The genes are TRBV19 and TRBJ2-5; 11 bases are shared with TRBD1. The CDR3 runs to 16 residues. Trimming cost V 4 bases and J 4 bases; bases outside gene matches: 8. Germline assignment: CDR1 LNHDA and CDR2 SQIVND (reference sequence). The DNA for the CDR3 is TGTGCCAGTAGTAAACCTGGACAGGGGGCAGGAGAGACCCAGTACTTC. This encodes CASSKPGQGAGETQYF.

The rearrangement joins TRBV6-2 or TRBV6-3 to TRBJ1-6, with D tentatively TRBD1 (5 bases). The CDR3 covers 15 residues. CDR1 is MNHEY, CDR2 SVGEGT, per germline. Between the trimmed V and J ends, which lost 2 bases and 6 bases, there was a span of 11 bases. The CDR3 is CASSYVGTSNSPLHF. The CDR3 coding sequence is TGTGCCAGCAGTTACGTCGGGACTTCTAATTCACCCCTCCACTTT.

V and J are TRBV10-3 and TRBJ1-4, with a weak D call TRBD1 (5 bases). V lost 0 bases and J lost 5, with 13 bases in between. This CDR3 is 16 amino acids long. From germline, CDR1 is ENHRY and CDR2 SYGVKD. The CDR3 is CAISESFGAGNEKLFF. In DNA form, the CDR3 reads TGTGCCATCAGTGAGTCCTTTGGGGCAGGGAATGAAAAACTGTTTTTT.

This clone was detected only once. The chain is built from TRBV7-9 and TRBJ2-1; a weak D match, TRBD1 (6 bases). The CDR3 is 16 amino acids. V was shortened by 4 bases and J by 5 bases, with 18 bases between the two germline ends. CDR1 and CDR2 (germline): SEHNR, FQNEAQ (reference sequence). CDR3 sequence reads: CASSSSGGPRDNEQFF. The CDR3 DNA sequence: TGTGCCAGCAGCTCCAGTGGGGGCCCCCGAGACAATGAGCAGTTCTTC.

The chain has TRBV3-1 (or the pseudogene TRBV3-2) and TRBJ2-5; no reliable D call. Trimming cost V 1 base and J 7 bases, with 13 bases left between them. Per the germline V gene, CDR1 is LGHDT and CDR2 is YNNKEL (reference sequence). The CDR3 spans 14 residues. CDR3 DNA sequence: TGTGCCAGCAGCCAAGGGAGTATCCCCGGGACCCAGTACTTC. Translated, it gives CASSQGSIPGTQYF.

This sequence joins TRBV29-1 and TRBJ1-1; D gene uncertain. V shed 0 bases and J shed 1 base, with 6 bases lying between them. CDR1 is SQVTM and CDR2 is ANQGSEA in the germline V gene. The CDR3 contains 13 residues. CDR3 protein: CSVEDTRNTEAFF. As DNA, the CDR3 is TGCAGCGTTGAAGATACGAGGAACACTGAAGCTTTCTTT.

J is TRBJ1-6 and V is TRBV4-3; tentatively, D is TRBD1 (5 bases). The CDR3 has 17 residues. Trimming stripped 1 base from V and 4 bases from J, with 14 bases between. Germline V lookup: CDR1 LGHNA, CDR2 YSLEER. CDR3 loop: CASSQVLDSSYNSPLHF. CDR3 DNA sequence: TGCGCCAGCAGCCAAGTTCTAGACAGCAGTTATAATTCACCCCTCCACTTT.

This chain joins TRBV3-1 (or the pseudogene TRBV3-2) and TRBJ1-2, with unresolved D. Per the germline V gene, CDR1 is LGHDT and CDR2 is YNNKEL (reference sequence). There are 14 residues in the CDR3. Trimming removed 0 bases from V and 4 bases from J, with 9 bases in between. CDR3 sequence (DNA): TGTGCCAGCAGCCAAGAGCCGGTCTCCTATGGCTACACCTTC. Amino acids: CASSQEPVSYGYTF.

The chain employs TRBV2 and TRBJ2-3; 12 positions agree with TRBD2. This CDR3 is 16 amino acids long. Unmatched junction bases numbered 3, after V lost 5 bases and J lost 0 bases. Looked up from germline, CDR1 is SNHLY and CDR2 is FYNNEI. The CDR3 nucleotides read TGTGCCAGCAGTTTCGGGACTAGCGGGAGCACAGATACGCAGTATTTT. Protein product: CASSFGTSGSTDTQYF.

Here the CDR3 reads CASSLTGRTGEAFF. CDR3 DNA sequence: TGTGCCAGCAGCTTAACGGGGAGGACAGGTGAAGCTTTCTTT. The J gene is TRBJ1-1, the V gene TRBV13, with 7 positions matching TRBD1. CDR1 and CDR2 from the germline V gene are PRHDT and FYEKMQ (reference sequence). The CDR3 runs to 14 residues. The trim removed 2 bases at V and 7 bases at J, leaving 7 bases unmatched.

In its sample, this clone was seen once. The V call is TRBV5-1, the J call TRBJ2-6; 10 bases align to TRBD1. Trimming took 7 bases from V and 3 from J; bases not matched to a gene: 1. CDR3 length: 14 residues. Germline CDR1 SGHRS, CDR2 YFSETQ. CDR3 residues: CASGQGDGANVLTF. CDR3 DNA: TGCGCCAGCGGACAGGGGGATGGGGCCAACGTCCTGACTTTC.

The table lists this clone with a count of one. The J gene is TRBJ1-1, the V gene TRBV18, with 8 bases aligning to TRBD1. The CDR3 runs 14 residues. The ends lost 8 bases at V and 7 bases at J; junction bases unmatched: 12. Germline-derived CDR1 and CDR2 are KGHSH and LQKENI. Written as DNA, the CDR3 is TGTGCCAGCACAAACCAGGGGGCGTTAAATGAAGCTTTCTTT. Its protein product is CASTNQGALNEAFF. The variable domain in full, completed from reference TRBV18 and TRBJ1-1, reads NAGVMQNPRHLVRRRGQEARLRCSPMKGHSHVYWYRQLPEEGLKFMVYLQKENIIDESGMPKERFSAEFPKEGPSILRIQQVVRGDSAAYFCASTNQGALNEAFFGQGTRLTVV.

CDR3 in amino acids: CASSLAAGLQETQYF. The CDR3 region has the DNA TGTGCCAGCAGCTTAGCGGCAGGGCTACAAGAGACCCAGTACTTC. The chain employs TRBV7-9 and TRBJ2-5; TRBD1 is a possible D gene (5 bases). Germline CDR1 and CDR2: SEHNR and FQNEAQ (reference sequence). The V end was cut by 0 bases, the J end by 2 bases, with 10 bases between. The CDR3 spans 15 residues.

The chain joins TRBV12-3 or TRBV12-4 to TRBJ1-2; D remains unclear. The CDR3 runs 11 residues. Trimming removed 4 bases from V and 8 bases from J, with 8 bases in between. CDR3 coding DNA: TGTGCCAGCAGTTCAACGGGGGGCTACACCTTC. Its protein is CASSSTGGYTF.

This clone was detected only once. The J gene is TRBJ2-1, the V gene TRBV2; D may be TRBD2 (6 bases). In germline, CDR1 is SNHLY, CDR2 FYNNEI. The CDR3 sequence is 14 residues long. The V end was cut by 3 bases, the J end by 9 bases, with 15 bases between. Here the CDR3 reads CASSEGLSYGEQFF. The DNA for the CDR3 is TGTGCCAGCAGTGAGGGACTTAGCTACGGTGAGCAGTTCTTC.